What follows is one T cell receptor beta chain and its context. Its antigen is undetermined. The record originates from a study of shared clonotypes between healthy human individuals. Study-level results: An expected dependence of interdonor clonotype sharing on sequencing depth was noted.

Clones were sequenced by immunoSEQ multiplex PCR, and TCRdb holds only the in-frame ones, with some missing. This sample has about 490,000 clones, with about three quarters found just once. The CDR3 length is 13 residues. V gave up 5 bases and J gave up 6 bases; unmatched junction bases: 1. Germline-derived CDR1 and CDR2 are SEHNR and FQNEAQ (reference sequence). The clonotype comes from a woman aged 40 to 49 in good health. Some clones in this sample may be carry-over from other donors' samples. The sample consisted of PBMCs. V usage is TRBV7-9 and J usage is TRBJ1-5, with TRBD1 identical over 10 bases. CDR3 residues: CASSRDRGQPQHF. The CDR3 DNA follows: TGTGCCAGCAGCAGGGACAGGGGTCAGCCCCAGCATTTT.